Sequencing of this TCR beta chain was carried out in a study of vaccination and CD4 T cells after COVID-19. Whole-study context: The peptides that stimulated the cells were overlapping spike peptides from SARS-CoV-2, HCoV-NL63, HCoV-OC43 and HCoV-229E. Either a CEFX pool, an HIV-1 Nef pool, or no peptide was added to control cultures. Regarding the study as a whole: Median reactive clonotypes, those recognizing SARS-CoV-2, rose from 21 to 38, not significantly.

Sequenced with the Oncomine TCR Beta short-read assay was DNA taken from cultured CD4+ T cells. MiXCR was run by TCRdb on the PCR reads, yielding one entry per CDR3 protein. The sample has about 5,200 distinct CDR3 sequences, about 30% seen once. Treatment meaning: approximately nine-day PBMC culture with coronavirus spike peptide pools or control peptides (ViraFEST assay). Replacement of half the medium with fresh IL-2 medium took place on days 3 and 7. This clonotype was counted a few times. The target antigen is unknown. The material was CD4+ T cells from blood, cultured in vitro, obtained after SARS-CoV-2 vaccination. The TCR originated in a human donor who had recovered from COVID-19.

Here the CDR3 DNA reads TGTGCCAGCAGAAGGGGTCAGATATATGGCTACACCTTC. Amino acid sequence: CASRRGQIYGYTF. The chain combines TRBV5-6 with TRBJ1-2, with TRBD1 as a possible D gene (5 bases). The germline V and J ends were trimmed by 5 bases and 5 bases, with 13 bases remaining between them. The CDR3 has 13 amino acids. Germline CDR1 reads SGHDT; CDR2 reads YYEEEE.